These T cell receptor beta chains were read from a single sample in a study of blood T cell repertoires in COVID-19. Assay: immunoSEQ multiplex PCR; the TCRdb copy retains only in-frame clones and omits some. The sample has fewer than 350,000 clones, roughly 87% seen once. Material: PBMCs or T cells enriched from blood (not recorded which). These receptors all come from a middle-aged woman who had recovered from COVID-19. Both conserved end residues are part of each CDR3. A D gene is named only where the DNA matches it firmly. For some rows the clone size is stated as once, few or many, or as a class when expanded; others skip it.

NA,TRBJ2-6,TRBV29-1,NA,TGCAGCGGGAGAACTGGGGCCAACGTCCTGACTTTC,CSGRTGANVLTF
NA,TRBJ1-3,TRBV25-1,NA,TGTGCCAGCAGTGATAGATCTGGCTCTGGAAACACCATATATTTT,CASSDRSGSGNTIYF
NA,TRBJ2-1,TRBV11-2,TRBD2,TGTGCCAGCAGCCGGGGACTAGATAACAATGAGCAGTTCTTC,CASSRGLDNNEQFF
NA,TRBJ2-7,TRBV6-5,TRBD2,TGTGCCAGCAGGAGACTAGCCATTCCATACGAGCAGTACTTC,CASRRLAIPYEQYF
NA,TRBJ1-5,TRBV2,NA,TGTGCCAGCACCGACAGCCCCAATCAGCCCCAGCATTTT,CASTDSPNQPQHF
NA,TRBJ1-1,TRBV21-1,NA,TGTGCCAGCAGCTACATGGACAAGAACACTGAAGCTTTCTTT,CASSYMDKNTEAFF
NA,TRBJ2-7,TRBV12-3/TRBV12-4,TRBD2,TGTGCCAGCAGGGTGACTAGCGGTTACGAGCAGTACTTC,CASRVTSGYEQYF
NA,TRBJ1-5,TRBV21-1,NA,TGTGCCAGCAGTTCTGACCGGGACAGGAATAATCAGCCCCAGCATTTT,CASSSDRDRNNQPQHF
many,TRBJ1-2,TRBV27,NA,TGTGCCAGCAGCAATGGGGGACAAAACTATGGCTACACCTTC,CASSNGGQNYGYTF
NA,TRBJ1-1,TRBV5-1,TRBD1,TGCGCCAGCAGCTTACAGGGGCAGGCGTACACTGAAGCTTTCTTT,CASSLQGQAYTEAFF
NA,TRBJ1-2,TRBV3-1/TRBV3-2,NA,TGTGCCAGCAGCCCCGAGGATAGGGGCGGTGGCTACACCTTC,CASSPEDRGGGYTF
NA,TRBJ2-1,TRBV5-8,NA,TGTGCCAGCAGCTTCCGGGACTCCAGGGACAATGAGCAGTTCTTC,CASSFRDSRDNEQFF
NA,TRBJ1-2,TRBV7-9,TRBD1,TGTGCCAGCAGCTTAGAGACAGGGGGTGGCTACACCTTC,CASSLETGGGYTF
few,TRBJ1-6,TRBV5-4,NA,TGTGCCAGCAGCTTGGAGCTCAATTCACCCCTCCACTTT,CASSLELNSPLHF
once,TRBJ2-1,TRBV11-2,NA,TGTGCCAGCAACCCGGAGGTAGTGGTTCCTGGGGATGAGCAGTTCTTC,CASNPEVVVPGDEQFF
once,TRBJ2-7,TRBV7-8,NA,TGTGCCAGCAGCTCCCTGCTTTTGGAGCCTGCGGGCGAGCAGTACTTC,CASSSLLLEPAGEQYF
NA,TRBJ1-2,TRBV29-1,TRBD1,TGCAGCGTTGATTGGGGACAGGAGGAAAATGGCTACACCTTC,CSVDWGQEENGYTF
NA,TRBJ1-2,TRBV29-1,NA,TGCAGCGTTGCGCCTCTGGGGGGGCCCCTTAACTATGGCTACACCTTC,CSVAPLGGPLNYGYTF
NA,TRBJ2-3,TRBV28,NA,TGTGCCAGCAGCTCGGTCGGACAGTCCACAGATACGCAGTATTTT,CASSSVGQSTDTQYF
NA,TRBJ1-2,TRBV7-8,NA,TGTGCCAGCAGCCGGGACCGGGAGGGAGGCTACACCTTC,CASSRDREGGYTF
NA,TRBJ1-2,TRBV19,TRBD1,TGTGCCAGTAGTCGCCCAGGGGGTACGAACTATGGCTACACCTTC,CASSRPGGTNYGYTF
NA,TRBJ2-1,TRBV9,NA,TGTGCCAGCAGCGCAAGAGAGGGCTCCTACAATGAGCAGTTCTTC,CASSAREGSYNEQFF
NA,TRBJ1-6,TRBV18,TRBD1,TGTGCCAGCTCCTGGGACAGGGGAAATTCACCCCTCCACTTT,CASSWDRGNSPLHF
NA,TRBJ2-1,TRBV27,TRBD1,TGTGCCAGCAGTCCGGACCCGTCCGGGACAGGGGGGTATGAGCAGTTCTTC,CASSPDPSGTGGYEQFF
NA,TRBJ2-5,TRBV4-1,TRBD1,TGCGCCAGCAGCCGACAGGGGGCACGAGAGACCCAGTACTTC,CASSRQGARETQYF
NA,TRBJ1-2,TRBV5-4,NA,TGTGCCAGCAGCTTCGGTGCGCAGGGCTATAACTATGGCTACACCTTC,CASSFGAQGYNYGYTF
once,TRBJ1-2,TRBV28,NA,TGTGCCAGCAGTCAACAGTTCTATGGCTACACCTTC,CASSQQFYGYTF
NA,TRBJ1-6,TRBV12-3/TRBV12-4,NA,TGTGCCAGCCGGGACATTAATAATTCACCCCTCCACTTT,CASRDINNSPLHF
few,TRBJ1-4,TRBV27,TRBD1,TGTGCCAGCAGTCCCTGGGACAGCCGCAATGAAAAACTGTTTTTT,CASSPWDSRNEKLFF
NA,TRBJ2-7,TRBV5-1,TRBD1,TGCGCCAGCAGCGCCGGGACAGCCTACGAGCAGTACTTC,CASSAGTAYEQYF
NA,TRBJ1-1,TRBV28,NA,TGTGCCAGCAGTTTTTATGGGGCGAACACTGAAGCTTTCTTT,CASSFYGANTEAFF
NA,TRBJ1-3,TRBV28,NA,TGTGCCAGCAGTCTCCGGAGGGTAGGAAACACCATATATTTT,CASSLRRVGNTIYF
NA,TRBJ2-5,TRBV24-1,NA,TGTGCCACCAGTGACCCTGGCCCAGACTACCCAGAGACCCAGTACTTC,CATSDPGPDYPETQYF
NA,TRBJ1-2,TRBV6-6,NA,TGTGCCAGCAGCCGACAGGCTAACTATGGCTACACCTTC,CASSRQANYGYTF
NA,TRBJ2-1,TRBV29-1,NA,TGCAGCGTCTCCCCCTACAATGAGCAGTTCTTC,CSVSPYNEQFF
NA,TRBJ1-3,TRBV6-5,NA,TGTGCCAGCGAAAGAGGTATAGGAAACACCATATATTTT,CASERGIGNTIYF
NA,TRBJ1-1,TRBV28,TRBD1,TGTGCCAGCATCGGACAGGTTGGAGAAGCTTTCTTT,CASIGQVGEAFF
NA,TRBJ2-1,TRBV7-2,TRBD2,TGTGCCAGCAGCCTTAGGACTAGCGGGAAAGCTGAGCAGTTCTTC,CASSLRTSGKAEQFF
NA,TRBJ2-3,TRBV14,TRBD2,TGTGCCAGCAGGGGGACTAGCGGGAGTACGCAGTATTTT,CASRGTSGSTQYF
NA,TRBJ1-6,TRBV6-5,TRBD1,TGTGCCAGCAGGCCGGGACAGGGGTACAATTCACCCCTCCACTTT,CASRPGQGYNSPLHF
once,TRBJ2-1,TRBV7-2,NA,TGTGCCAGCAGCTTAGCGGGCCAGGGTCTATACAATGAGCAGTTCTTC,CASSLAGQGLYNEQFF
NA,TRBJ1-5,TRBV4-1,TRBD1,TGCGCCAGCAGCCAATGGTTTCGGGACAGGGGAAATCAGCCCCAGCATTTT,CASSQWFRDRGNQPQHF
NA,TRBJ1-2,TRBV19,NA,TGTGCCAGTAGTATATTAGACTTTAACTATGGCTACACCTTC,CASSILDFNYGYTF
once,TRBJ2-1,TRBV4-1,TRBD1,TGCGCCAGCAGCCCTAGGACAGGGGCTGAGCAGTTCTTC,CASSPRTGAEQFF
NA,TRBJ2-5,TRBV29-1,NA,TGCAGCGTGGAAGCAGGGGTGGTTGAGACCCAGTACTTC,CSVEAGVVETQYF
NA,TRBJ1-2,TRBV27,NA,TGTGCCAGCAGGTCGTCTTTAGGCTACACCTTC,CASRSSLGYTF
NA,TRBJ2-5,TRBV3-1/TRBV3-2,NA,TGTGCCAGCAGCCAACCAGCAGACCCGGGGCAAGAGACCCAGTACTTC,CASSQPADPGQETQYF
NA,TRBJ2-7,TRBV28,NA,TGTGCCAGCAGCACTAGCTACGAGCAGTACTTC,CASSTSYEQYF
once,TRBJ2-5,TRBV5-4,TRBD1,TGTGCCAGCAGCTTGGGAGGACAGGCGATCCAAGAGACCCAGTACTTC,CASSLGGQAIQETQYF
NA,TRBJ2-7,TRBV7-9,NA,TGTGCCAGCAGCCAATTGACTAGTACGGCCGAGCAGTACTTC,CASSQLTSTAEQYF
NA,TRBJ2-3,TRBV19,TRBD2,TGTGCCAGTAGGCTAGCGGGAGCTGGCACAGATACGCAGTATTTT,CASRLAGAGTDTQYF
NA,TRBJ2-7,TRBV18,TRBD1,TGTGCCAGCTCACCCCTAGGGACAGTCGTCTCCTACGAGCAGTACTTC,CASSPLGTVVSYEQYF
NA,TRBJ1-5,TRBV15,NA,TGTGCCACCAGCAGAAGCGGGGGGCATATCAATCAGCCCCAGCATTTT,CATSRSGGHINQPQHF
few,TRBJ2-7,TRBV7-2,TRBD2,TGTGCCAGCAGCTTAGCCCGACTCGGGAGGGCGGCTGAGCAGTACTTC,CASSLARLGRAAEQYF
NA,TRBJ2-2,TRBV7-7,TRBD2,TGTGCTAGCAGCTTAGGGGCTAGCGGGATCACCGGGGAGCTGTTTTTT,CASSLGASGITGELFF
few,TRBJ2-1,TRBV11-2,NA,TGTGCCAGCAGCTACTCCGGGTACGAGCAGTTCTTC,CASSYSGYEQFF
NA,TRBJ2-1,TRBV18,NA,TGTGCCAGCTCTCCGGGAAACAATGAGCAGTTCTTC,CASSPGNNEQFF
NA,TRBJ1-2,TRBV18,NA,TGTGCCAGCTCACCACCGGAGGGCGGATTCAATGGCTACACCTTC,CASSPPEGGFNGYTF
NA,TRBJ2-7,TRBV3-1/TRBV3-2,NA,TGTGCCAGCAGCCAGGTCCTAGCTAGCGAGCAGTACTTC,CASSQVLASEQYF